This T cell receptor beta chain was sequenced during a study of T cell repertoires in cytomegalovirus infection. Study-level points and caveats: Clonotype analysis showed dominance of the ex vivo response by HLA-C-restricted CMV-specific TCR beta clonotypes.

TCRdb reprocessed the reads via MiXCR and lists one record per CDR3 protein. In the table there are some 320,000 distinct CDR3 sequences, almost 30% of which are singletons. V was pared by 0 bases and J by 3 bases, with 5 bases of the junction left unmatched. The CDR3 consists of 16 residues. Germline CDR1 and CDR2: SGHTA and FQGNSA. A note on this clonotype: The antigen is not known.

The clonotype comes from a human donor in good health (CMV status not recorded). Some clones in this sample may be carry-over from other donors' samples. The genes are TRBV7-2 and TRBJ1-3; 7 bases align to TRBD1. The material sequenced was cultured PBMCs, taken from culture after CMV antigen stimulation. The CDR3 here is CASSLAGGANGNTIYF. For the CDR3, the DNA is TGTGCCAGCAGCTTAGCAGGGGGCGCCAATGGAAACACCATATATTTT.